These 26 T cell receptor beta chains originate from one sample sequenced in a study of vaccination and CD4 T cells after COVID-19. These receptors have no identified antigens. At the Johns Hopkins FTIC core, DNA taken from cultured CD4+ T cells was sequenced by way of the Oncomine TCR Beta short-read assay. One entry per CDR3 protein results from TCRdb running MiXCR on the PCR reads. The repertoire holds around 21,000 distinct CDR3 sequences, with roughly 40% as singletons. The time point: late sampling 161 to 241 days after vaccination in three convalescent patients. Treatment here: 10-day PBMC culture with coronavirus spike peptide pools or control peptides (ViraFEST assay). This material consisted of CD4+ T cells from blood, cultured in vitro, taken about 7 months after SARS-CoV-2 vaccination. The receptors were gathered from a human donor who had recovered from COVID-19.

This clonotype showed up just a few times. The chain joins TRBV5-4 to TRBJ1-2; D call uncertain. Germline values: CDR1 SGHNT, CDR2 YYREEE (reference sequence). Trimming removed 0 bases from V and 2 bases from J, with 8 bases in between. CDR3 length: 14 residues. CDR3 region: CASSLVEANYGYTF. CDR3 nucleotides: TGTGCCAGCAGCTTGGTGGAGGCGAACTATGGCTACACCTTC.

This clonotype was counted only a few times. The rearrangement joins TRBV20-1 to TRBJ2-5; tentative D call: TRBD2 (7 bases). The CDR3 loop spans 16 amino acids. CDR1 and CDR2 (germline): DFQATT, SNEGSKA (reference sequence). Trimming pared 2 bases from V and 5 bases from J, leaving 21 bases between. DNA for the CDR3: TGCAGTGCTAGACCCTCTAGCGGAGGGAGGGGGGAGACCCAGTACTTC. Residues: CSARPSSGGRGETQYF.

This clonotype was seen more than once but under ten times. This sequence joins TRBV6-1 and TRBJ2-3; D may be TRBD1 (6 bases). The CDR3 length is 13 residues. Per the germline V gene, CDR1 is MNHNS and CDR2 is SASEGT. V lost 6 bases and J lost 4, with 11 bases in between. The CDR3 DNA sequence: TGTGCCAGCAGCCCAGAGGGGGCAGATACGCAGTATTTT. Translating gives CASSPEGADTQYF.

This clonotype came up a few times. CDR3 coding DNA: TGTGCCAGCAGCTTCGAGGGTAACAGCAATCAGCCCCAGCATTTT. It codes for CASSFEGNSNQPQHF. The chain links TRBV7-8 to TRBJ1-5, with D hard to call. The germline gives CDR1 SGHVS, CDR2 FQNEAQ. The CDR3 has 15 residues. V dropped 3 bases and J dropped 1 base, with 10 bases sitting between them.

The rearrangement uses TRBV6-5 and TRBJ1-2, with D unresolved. The germline V gene has CDR1 MNHEY and CDR2 SVGAGI. Trimming removed 2 bases at V and 2 bases at J, with 6 bases between. The CDR3 is 13 residues long. Here the CDR3 DNA reads TGTGCCAGCAGTTACAGGGCAAACTATGGCTACACCTTC. Its protein is CASSYRANYGYTF.

This rearrangement joins TRBV7-3 to TRBJ2-2; no definite D call. This CDR3 contains 12 residues. Trimming cost V 2 bases and J 5 bases, with 3 bases left between them. Germline CDR1 and CDR2: SGHTA and FQGTGA. CDR3 nucleotides: TGTGCCAGCAGCTTACAAACCGGGGAGCTGTTTTTT. Translation gives CASSLQTGELFF.

The CDR3 sequence: CASSLVGPGTQYF. In nucleotides, the CDR3 is TGTGCCAGCAGCTTAGTCGGGCCGGGGACCCAGTACTTC. V usage is TRBV7-3 and J usage is TRBJ2-5; D ambiguous. The CDR3 covers 13 residues. V lost 2 bases and J lost 7, with 11 bases in between. CDR1 is SGHTA, CDR2 FQGTGA, per germline.

V is TRBV20-1 and J is TRBJ2-7; D unclear. The CDR3 consists of 12 residues. The V and J ends lost 3 bases and 5 bases respectively, with 11 bases between them. Germline CDR1 is DFQATT and CDR2 is SNEGSKA (reference sequence). Written as DNA, the CDR3 is TGCAGTGCTAGTTCTGCGGTAGACGAGCAGTACTTC. It specifies CSASSAVDEQYF.

This clonotype is categorized as medium-sized. J is TRBJ2-5 and V is TRBV7-9, with TRBD1 matching over 8 bases. Germline loops: CDR1 SEHNR, CDR2 FQNEAQ (reference sequence). The junction had 4 bases not matched to a gene; V was cut back by 3 bases and J by 4 bases. This CDR3 has 14 residues. CDR3 DNA sequence: TGTGCCAGCAGCTTCCGGACAGGGCGAGAGACCCAGTACTTC. Protein sequence: CASSFRTGRETQYF.

V is TRBV20-1 and J is TRBJ2-3; 7 bases are a match to TRBD2. Germline lookup yields CDR1 DFQATT and CDR2 SNEGSKA (reference sequence). CDR3 length equals 17 residues. After removal of 4 bases from V and 4 bases from J, the junction contained 17 bases not matched to a gene. The CDR3 spells CSANRQKGLVNPDTQYF. As DNA, the CDR3 is TGCAGTGCTAACCGCCAAAAAGGACTAGTCAACCCAGATACGCAGTATTTT.

The genes are TRBV15 and TRBJ2-5; D is possibly TRBD2 (5 bases). CDR1 LNHNV and CDR2 YYDKDF come from the germline V gene (reference sequence). The CDR3 totals 16 residues. Trimming shortened V by 1 base and J by 5 bases, and 17 bases separated the two germline ends. CDR3 DNA: TGTGCCACCAGCAGAGCGCGCGCTAGCTATCGGGAGACCCAGTACTTC. Residues: CATSRARASYRETQYF.

V usage is TRBV20-1 and J usage is TRBJ2-7; TRBD2 matches 9 bases. The V and J ends lost 0 bases and 2 bases, in that order; junction bases with no gene match: 8. The germline CDR1 and CDR2 sequences are DFQATT and SNEGSKA (reference sequence). CDR3 length: 16 residues. Here the CDR3 DNA reads TGCAGTGCTAGAGAAGCCGGGGGCGGGAGGGCCTACGAGCAGTACTTC. It translates to CSAREAGGGRAYEQYF.

The chain links TRBV7-2 to TRBJ2-7; TRBD2 matches 12 bases. Trimming took 5 bases from V and 4 from J; bases not matched to a gene: 12. The germline V gene has CDR1 SGHTA and CDR2 FQGNSA. The CDR3 has 17 residues. The CDR3 loop is CASSPWGLAGEEYEQYF. The CDR3 DNA sequence: TGTGCCAGCAGCCCTTGGGGACTAGCGGGCGAGGAATACGAGCAGTACTTC.

V and J are TRBV28 and TRBJ1-6; D is ambiguous. V lost 3 bases and J lost 6, with 9 bases in between. In germline, CDR1 is MDHEN, CDR2 SYDVKM. The CDR3 runs 14 residues. This CDR3 reads CASSLGTSNSPLHF. CDR3 in DNA: TGTGCCAGCAGTTTGGGCACCAGTAATTCACCCCTCCACTTT.

This clonotype was picked up a small number of times. This rearrangement joins TRBV7-8 to TRBJ2-5; D call uncertain. CDR3 length: 15 amino acids. V dropped 4 bases and J dropped 3 bases, with 15 bases sitting between them. Germline V gene data show CDR1 as SGHVS and CDR2 as FQNEAQ. The CDR3 DNA sequence: TGTGCCAGCAGCTCCGGGTTGAGCGTTAAAGAGACCCAGTACTTC. Its protein is CASSSGLSVKETQYF.

The chain is built from TRBV20-1 and TRBJ2-3, with 12 nucleotides matching TRBD2. The CDR3 has 15 residues. The germline V gene encodes CDR1 DFQATT and CDR2 SNEGSKA (reference sequence). Losses at the gene ends were 5 bases for V and 2 bases for J; bases not matched to a gene: 5. In DNA, the CDR3 is TGCAGTGCTCGCGGACTAGCGGGATACACAGATACGCAGTATTTT. As protein: CSARGLAGYTDTQYF.

In its sample, this clonotype ranks as medium-sized. The gene calls are TRBV6-1 and TRBJ1-3, with D perhaps TRBD1 (6 bases). Looked up from germline, CDR1 is MNHNS and CDR2 is SASEGT. The CDR3 is 11 amino acids. Trimming pared 6 bases from V and 7 bases from J, leaving 7 bases between. The CDR3 reads CASRQGNTIYF. The DNA for the CDR3 is TGTGCCAGCAGACAGGGCAACACCATATATTTT.

The V and J genes are TRBV7-8 and TRBJ1-5; D is undetermined. Per the germline V gene, CDR1 is SGHVS and CDR2 is FQNEAQ. The V and J ends lost 1 base and 0 bases respectively, with 4 bases between them. This CDR3 has 14 amino acids. In DNA form, the CDR3 reads TGTGCCAGCAGCTTAGGGAATAGCAATCAGCCCCAGCATTTT. Translated: CASSLGNSNQPQHF.

This rearrangement joins TRBV21-1 to TRBJ2-1; the table's D call, TRBD2, was not checked against the DNA. TRBV21-1 is assigned pseudogene status. The CDR3 runs 17 residues. This CDR3 is CASSKEGRPPSYNEQFF. CDR3 nucleotides: TGTGCCAGCAGCAAGGAGGGACGCCCTCCCTCCTACAATGAGCAGTTCTTC.

V is TRBV28 and J is TRBJ1-5, with 9 bases lining up with TRBD1. Germline V CDR1 and CDR2: MDHEN, SYDVKM. CDR3 length: 15 residues. V was clipped by 2 bases and J by 4 bases; unmatched bases: 3. CDR3 nucleotide sequence: TGTGCCAGCAGTTTAGGGACAGGGCTAAATCAGCCCCAGCATTTT. It codes for CASSLGTGLNQPQHF.

The sample holds a few counts of this clonotype. The gene calls are TRBV20-1 and TRBJ2-7; the D gene is possibly TRBD2 (6 bases). Germline loops: CDR1 DFQATT, CDR2 SNEGSKA (reference sequence). The V gene lost 5 bases and the J gene lost 0 bases, with 17 bases spanning the gap. The CDR3 spans 15 residues. This CDR3 reads CSAGGSAGTSYEQYF. The CDR3 region has the DNA TGCAGTGCTGGGGGGTCGGCTGGGACCTCCTACGAGCAGTACTTC.

The J gene is TRBJ1-5, the V gene TRBV2; TRBD1 might be the D (5 bases). This CDR3 has 15 residues. Trimming removed 1 base at V and 7 bases at J, with 14 bases between. Germline-derived CDR1 and CDR2 are SNHLY and FYNNEI. In DNA, the CDR3 is TGTGCCAGCAGTGAAGGGGCAGGGACGGGGCAGCCCCAGCATTTT. It codes for CASSEGAGTGQPQHF.

The chain combines TRBV29-1 with TRBJ2-7; 8 bases are a match to TRBD1. The germline V gene encodes CDR1 SQVTM and CDR2 ANQGSEA. This CDR3 is 15 amino acids long. The V and J ends lost 4 bases and 0 bases, in that order; junction bases with no gene match: 8. The CDR3 is CSVARGRGPSYEQYF. CDR3 bases: TGCAGCGTTGCCAGGGGGCGCGGACCCTCCTACGAGCAGTACTTC.

V gene TRBV28 combines with J gene TRBJ1-5; no clear D gene. V lost 2 bases and J 4 bases, leaving 12 bases between the germline ends. This CDR3 region has 15 residues. Germline assignment: CDR1 MDHEN and CDR2 SYDVKM. As DNA, the CDR3 is TGTGCCAGCAGTTTACCCGTCGCCCTGAATCAGCCCCAGCATTTT. It is translated as CASSLPVALNQPQHF.

In DNA form, the CDR3 reads TGTGCCAGCAGTGAGGACAGGGCCTACGAGCAGTACTTC. Its translation: CASSEDRAYEQYF. The chain uses TRBV2 and TRBJ2-7; 8 bases agree with TRBD1. Looked up from germline, CDR1 is SNHLY and CDR2 is FYNNEI. The trim removed 3 bases at V and 2 bases at J, leaving 0 bases unmatched. The CDR3 is 13 amino acids.

Relative to its sample, this clonotype is medium-sized. CDR3 nucleotide sequence: TGTGCCAGCAGCCGGAGGGGCCGATACGAGCAGTACTTC. Its translation is CASSRRGRYEQYF. V and J are TRBV7-9 and TRBJ2-7; the D gene is possibly TRBD2 (6 bases). CDR1 and CDR2 (germline): SEHNR, FQNEAQ (reference sequence). The CDR3 sequence is 13 residues long. V dropped 5 bases and J dropped 4 bases, with 12 bases sitting between them.